This TCR beta chain was captured by sequencing in a study of OX40 agonist ivuxolimab in advanced cancers. The data were produced by immunoSEQ multiplex PCR, yet TCRdb's version contains in-frame clones alone and is incomplete. This table holds tens of thousands of clones, roughly 80% found once. With 4 bases clipped from V and 2 bases from J, the junction kept 4 bases outside the gene matches. Per germline, CDR1 SGHRS and CDR2 YFSETQ. The CDR3 contains 16 residues. The material was CD4+ or CD8+ T cells sorted from blood, obtained in a trial of the OX40 agonist ivuxolimab. The receptor was isolated from an adult with an advanced solid tumor such as melanoma, head and neck, liver or kidney cancer. The rearrangement links TRBV5-1 to TRBJ2-3; 13 nucleotides match TRBD2. CDR3 protein: CASSLGLAGITDTQYF. CDR3 coding DNA: TGCGCCAGCAGCCTGGGACTAGCGGGGATCACAGATACGCAGTATTTT.